The 28 T cell receptor beta chains presented below share a single source sample, sequenced in a study of coeliac disease. Sequencing used immunoSEQ multiplex PCR; TCRdb keeps in-frame clones, though not all of them. The sample has roughly 6,600 clones; 55% to 65% are singletons. Input material: lamina propria lymphocytes from the gut. The receptors originated from a woman aged 55-75 years with active celiac disease.

This clone was counted only a few times. This rearrangement joins TRBV7-3 to TRBJ2-1; the match to TRBD2 covers 9 bases. CDR1 and CDR2 (germline): SGHTA, FQGTGA. The CDR3 has 15 residues. The V and J ends lost 1 base and 3 bases, in that order; junction bases with no gene match: 1. CDR3 nucleotides: TGTGCCAGCAGCTTAATTAGCGGGAGCTACAATGAGCAGTTCTTC. Translating gives CASSLISGSYNEQFF. The whole variable domain, remainder taken from reference TRBV7-3 and TRBJ2-1, is GAGVSQTPSNKVTEKGKYVELRCDPISGHTALYWYRQSLGQGPEFLIYFQGTGAADDSGLPNDRFFAVRPEGSVSTLKIQRTERGDSAVYLCASSLISGSYNEQFFGPGTRLTVL.

This chain connects TRBV19 to TRBJ1-2; 9 bases match TRBD1. The V gene end was trimmed by 9 bases and the J gene end by 14 bases; junction bases not matched to a gene: 10. The CDR3 length is 11 residues. Germline-derived CDR1 and CDR2 are LNHDA and SQIVND (reference sequence). The CDR3 loop is CASAFNRGLTF. The CDR3 nucleotides are TGTGCCAGCGCCTTTAACAGGGGGCTGACCTTC.

This clone was recorded a few times. The V call is TRBV7-2, the J call TRBJ2-7; TRBD1 matches 9 bases. The germline gives CDR1 SGHTA, CDR2 FQGNSA. V shed 4 bases, J shed 5 bases, and the junction held 6 bases outside the gene matches. The CDR3 loop spans 14 amino acids. The CDR3 region has the DNA TGTGCCAGCAGCTCCAGACAGGGGGGCAACGAGCAGTACTTC. This encodes CASSSRQGGNEQYF. The full variable domain, completed using reference TRBV7-2 and TRBJ2-7, is GAGVSQSPSNKVTEKGKDVELRCDPISGHTALYWYRQSLGQGLEFLIYFQGNSAPDKSGLPSDRFSAERTGGSVSTLTIQRTQQEDSAVYLCASSSRQGGNEQYFGPGTRLTVT.

In its sample, this clone ranks as medium-sized. The rearrangement uses TRBV2 and TRBJ2-1, with D perhaps matching TRBD2 (6 bases). This CDR3 has 15 residues. V lost 5 bases and J 7 bases, leaving 18 bases between the germline ends. Germline V gene lookup returns CDR1 SNHLY and CDR2 FYNNEI. The CDR3, as DNA: TGTGCCAGCAGTTCGAACATTGCGGGACGGAATGAGCAGTTCTTC. Amino acids: CASSSNIAGRNEQFF.

The CDR3 loop is CASRAGGETQYF. DNA of the CDR3: TGTGCCAGCAGGGCAGGGGGCGAGACCCAGTACTTC. The chain links TRBV2 to TRBJ2-5; 8 positions agree with TRBD1. The CDR3 is 12 residues long. V dropped 6 bases and J dropped 5; count of bases not matched to a gene: 2. The germline gives CDR1 SNHLY, CDR2 FYNNEI.

This clone was counted a few times. V usage is TRBV7-2 and J usage is TRBJ2-7, with a weak D call TRBD2 (5 bases). Trimming left V 3 bases short and J 0 bases short, with 6 bases between. The CDR3 length is 13 residues. Per germline, CDR1 SGHTA and CDR2 FQGNSA. CDR3: CASSLDFSYEQYF. For the CDR3, the DNA is TGTGCCAGCAGCTTGGACTTCTCCTACGAGCAGTACTTC.

This chain links TRBV10-3 with TRBJ2-2; 11 nucleotides line up with TRBD1. CDR3 length: 15 residues. The J segment lost 4 bases and the V segment lost 7 bases, leaving 5 bases of the junction unmatched. Germline V gives CDR1 ENHRY, CDR2 SYGVKD. This CDR3 is CAITPGQGVTGELFF. CDR3 coding DNA: TGTGCCATCACACCGGGACAGGGGGTCACCGGGGAGCTGTTTTTT.

The chain links TRBV27 to TRBJ2-1; D unclear. V was shortened by 4 bases and J by 6 bases, with 10 bases between the two germline ends. CDR3 size: 13 residues. CDR1 is MNHEY and CDR2 is SMNVEV in the germline V gene (reference sequence). CDR3: CASSSRLFNEQFF. The CDR3 nucleotides read TGTGCCAGCAGTTCCCGACTGTTCAATGAGCAGTTCTTC.

In its sample, this clone was seen once. The gene calls are TRBV2 and TRBJ1-1, with D unclear. CDR3 length equals 13 residues. Germline V gives CDR1 SNHLY, CDR2 FYNNEI. Trimming removed 5 bases from V and 4 bases from J, with 11 bases in between. The CDR3 sequence: CASSIDTFTEAFF. The CDR3 coding sequence is TGTGCCAGCAGTATCGACACCTTCACTGAAGCTTTCTTT.

The rearrangement joins TRBV5-1 to TRBJ2-1; weak D call: TRBD1 (6 bases). The ends were cut back, 9 bases at V and 2 bases at J, with 18 bases in the middle. Germline CDR1 reads SGHRS; CDR2 reads YFSETQ. This CDR3 is built from 15 residues. The CDR3 region is CATSPRGTTYNEQFF. Here the CDR3 DNA reads TGCGCCACCTCCCCGCGAGGGACAACCTACAATGAGCAGTTCTTC.

The chain uses TRBV2 and TRBJ1-2, with a possible D match to TRBD1 (6 bases). The germline V gene encodes CDR1 SNHLY and CDR2 FYNNEI. V lost 8 bases and J 4 bases, leaving 14 bases between the germline ends. The CDR3 is made up of 13 amino acids. Written as DNA, the CDR3 is TGTGCCAGCCAGGGGAGGGTGAGCTATGGCTACACCTTC. It encodes CASQGRVSYGYTF.

This clone was picked up one time. In DNA, the CDR3 is TGTGCCAGTAGTAGAGCGGGGGAGAGCACAGATACGCAGTATTTT. This encodes CASSRAGESTDTQYF. The chain carries TRBV19 and TRBJ2-3, with 8 bases aligning to TRBD2. Losses at the gene ends were 4 bases for V and 0 bases for J; bases not matched to a gene: 3. Germline V gene lookup returns CDR1 LNHDA and CDR2 SQIVND (reference sequence). This CDR3 is built from 15 residues.

The rearrangement uses TRBV6-5 and TRBJ1-4; D may be TRBD1 (6 bases). V was clipped by 4 bases and J by 8 bases, with 11 bases between them. Looked up from germline, CDR1 is MNHEY and CDR2 is SVGAGI. The CDR3 runs 13 residues. The CDR3 region is CASSWGGSEKLFF. DNA of the CDR3: TGTGCCAGCAGTTGGGGGGGCTCGGAAAAACTGTTTTTT.

V usage is TRBV30 and J usage is TRBJ1-1; 9 nucleotides match TRBD1. Germline assignment: CDR1 GTSNPN and CDR2 SVGIG (reference sequence). This CDR3 has 13 residues. Germline trimming cut 4 bases from V and 6 bases from J; bases unmatched to any gene: 6. CDR3 nucleotides: TGTGCCTGGAACCGGGACAGGGATGCTGAAGCTTTCTTT. Amino acid sequence: CAWNRDRDAEAFF.

The genes are TRBV20-1 and TRBJ1-1; no reliable D call. The CDR3 spans 11 residues. Germline V gives CDR1 DFQATT, CDR2 SNEGSKA (reference sequence). CDR3 sequence reads: CGTGGNTEAFF. CDR3 nucleotide sequence: TGCGGAACCGGCGGGAACACTGAAGCTTTCTTT.

The rearrangement links TRBV27 to TRBJ1-2; TRBD1 aligns across 8 bases. The V and J ends lost 1 base and 8 bases, in that order; junction bases with no gene match: 3. Germline-derived CDR1 and CDR2 are MNHEY and SMNVEV (reference sequence). The CDR3 is made up of 13 amino acids. CDR3 residues: CASSLYRGDGYTF. The CDR3 nucleotides read TGTGCCAGCAGTTTATACAGGGGGGACGGCTACACCTTC.

In this sample, this clone turned up a few times. The chain uses TRBV4-2 and TRBJ2-2; 7 nucleotides match TRBD2. The CDR3 loop spans 16 amino acids. V was clipped by 0 bases and J by 5 bases; unmatched bases: 6. Germline loops: CDR1 LGHNA, CDR2 YNFKEQ. The CDR3 DNA follows: TGTGCCAGCAGCCAAGATGGCGGGAGTGGTACCGGGGAGCTGTTTTTT. It specifies CASSQDGGSGTGELFF.

V gene TRBV27 combines with J gene TRBJ2-7, with D perhaps matching TRBD2 (6 bases). This CDR3 spans 15 amino acids. Germline V lookup: CDR1 MNHEY, CDR2 SMNVEV (reference sequence). Trimming pared 2 bases from V and 5 bases from J, leaving 16 bases between. The CDR3 DNA is TGTGCCAGCAGTTTACTGGGCGGGAATCCCCACGAGCAGTACTTC. It encodes CASSLLGGNPHEQYF.

The chain combines TRBV19 with TRBJ2-7; D gene ambiguous. Per germline, CDR1 LNHDA and CDR2 SQIVND (reference sequence). Trimming left V 6 bases short and J 6 bases short, with 24 bases between. The CDR3 is 16 residues long. DNA of the CDR3: TGTGCCAGTAGAAGAAGTGGTGGGCAGTTCTCTACCGAGCAGTACTTC. Translation: CASRRSGGQFSTEQYF.

The chain has TRBV10-3 and TRBJ2-5, with 11 bases fitting TRBD1. Germline V gene data show CDR1 as ENHRY and CDR2 as SYGVKD. This CDR3 contains 15 residues. Unmatched junction bases numbered 7, after V lost 6 bases and J lost 4 bases. This chain's CDR3 is CAISPGTGGIETQYF. The CDR3 coding sequence is TGTGCCATCAGCCCCGGGACAGGGGGTATAGAGACCCAGTACTTC.

The rearrangement uses TRBV19 and TRBJ2-2, with D possibly matching TRBD1 (5 bases). The germline CDR1 and CDR2 sequences are LNHDA and SQIVND (reference sequence). The V gene lost 1 base and the J gene lost 4 bases, with 13 bases spanning the gap. The length of the CDR3 is 16 residues. The CDR3, as DNA: TGTGCCAGTAGTATAGGACAGCTTTTGGTCACCGGGGAGCTGTTTTTT. Amino acid sequence: CASSIGQLLVTGELFF.

The chain couples TRBV15 to TRBJ2-5, with 7 bases matching TRBD1. This CDR3 region has 15 residues. V lost 2 bases, J lost 2 bases, and 5 bases stayed unmatched. Germline V CDR1 and CDR2: LNHNV, YYDKDF (reference sequence). CDR3 amino acids: CATSRYMDRQETQYF. In DNA, the CDR3 is TGTGCCACCAGCAGATACATGGACAGGCAAGAGACCCAGTACTTC.

V and J are TRBV6-1 and TRBJ2-3; D is unclear. In germline, CDR1 is MNHNS, CDR2 SASEGT. Trimming pared 0 bases from V and 2 bases from J, leaving 6 bases between. The CDR3 spans 14 residues. The CDR3: CASSEAGYTDTQYF. CDR3 nucleotide sequence: TGTGCCAGCAGTGAAGCGGGCTACACAGATACGCAGTATTTT.

This chain links TRBV4-2 with TRBJ1-3; D is uncertain. The CDR3 loop spans 14 amino acids. Deletions cut 0 bases from V and 3 bases from J, with 6 bases between. Germline CDR1 and CDR2: LGHNA and YNFKEQ. CDR3 loop: CASSQDYGGNTIYF. The CDR3 DNA reads TGTGCCAGCAGCCAAGATTACGGTGGAAACACCATATATTTT.

The rearrangement uses TRBV2 and TRBJ2-7; 9 bases align to TRBD1. Trimming at V came to 10 bases and at J to 6 bases, leaving 10 bases not matched to a gene. The CDR3 is made up of 13 amino acids. Per the germline V gene, CDR1 is SNHLY and CDR2 is FYNNEI. The DNA of the CDR3 is TGTGCCACCCAGGGGGACAGGGTGGGCGAGCAGTACTTC. Encoded protein: CATQGDRVGEQYF.

Only a few counts were recorded for this clone. The rearrangement uses TRBV4-3 and TRBJ2-7; TRBD1 aligns across 10 bases. CDR3 length: 15 residues. V trimming: 3 bases; J trimming: 3 bases; junction bases outside the gene matches: 5. CDR1 and CDR2 (germline): LGHNA, YSLEER. CDR3 residues: CASSHRTGGVYEQYF. In DNA form, the CDR3 reads TGCGCCAGCAGCCATCGGACAGGGGGTGTCTACGAGCAGTACTTC.

J is TRBJ2-2 and V is TRBV15; no reliable D call. Germline lookup yields CDR1 LNHNV and CDR2 YYDKDF (reference sequence). V shed 0 bases and J shed 7 bases, with 6 bases lying between them. This CDR3 comprises 13 residues. The CDR3 sequence is CATSRELGGELFF. In DNA form, the CDR3 reads TGTGCCACCAGCAGAGAACTTGGCGGGGAGCTGTTTTTT.

The chain carries TRBV29-1 and TRBJ1-2, with D possibly matching TRBD1 (6 bases). Germline loops: CDR1 SQVTM, CDR2 ANQGSEA. Trimming removed 8 bases at V and 3 bases at J, with 13 bases between. The CDR3 length is 12 residues. CDR3 sequence (DNA): TGCAGCACTGTGGCAGGGGACTATGGCTACACCTTC. This sequence encodes CSTVAGDYGYTF.